Shown below are 29 T cell receptor beta chains from a single sample sequenced in a study of shared clonotypes between healthy human individuals. TCRdb's copy holds only in-frame clones and misses some; the assay was immunoSEQ multiplex PCR. The sample includes 2 million to 2.5 million clones, 90% to 95% seen only once; the top ten take more than 1.5%. Terminally differentiated effector memory CD45RA+ cells were left out of the naive CD8 fraction, which was CD45RO-negative and positively selected for CCR7. Sequencing input: naive CD8+ T cells from PBMCs. These receptors were taken from a man between 18 and 35 years old in good health. Some clones in this sample may be carry-over from other donors' samples.

This clone was seen a single time. Other DNA sequences within the sample encode an identical CDR3. The CDR3 nucleotides read TGTGCCAGCAGCTTGGACCGAAACACCGGGGAGCTGTTTTTT. It translates to CASSLDRNTGELFF. The rearrangement uses TRBV5-4 and TRBJ2-2; no definite D call. CDR3 length: 14 residues. CDR1 is SGHNT and CDR2 is YYREEE in the germline V gene (reference sequence). V lost 0 bases and J 2 bases, leaving 5 bases between the germline ends. Supplemented by reference TRBV5-4 and TRBJ2-2, the full variable domain reads ETGVTQSPTHLIKTRGQQVTLRCSSQSGHNTVSWYQQALGQGPQFIFQYYREEENGRGNFPPRFSGLQFPNYSSELNVNALELDDSALYLCASSLDRNTGELFFGEGSRLTVL.

The chain links TRBV15 to TRBJ2-3, with D uncertain. Germline lookup yields CDR1 LNHNV and CDR2 YYDKDF (reference sequence). The CDR3 is made up of 13 amino acids. The V gene lost 7 bases and the J gene lost 1 base, with 9 bases spanning the gap. The CDR3 coding sequence is TGTGCCACCACCGCCACCCGCACAGATACGCAGTATTTT. Protein sequence: CATTATRTDTQYF. Full variable domain (rest looked up from reference TRBV15 and TRBJ2-3): DAMVIQNPRYQVTQFGKPVTLSCSQTLNHNVMYWYQQKSSQAPKLLFHYYDKDFNNEADTPDNFQSRRPNTSFCFLDIRSPGLGDTAMYLCATTATRTDTQYFGPGTRLTVL.

The J gene is TRBJ1-1, the V gene TRBV6-5; D unclear. CDR3 size: 14 residues. The V end lost 6 bases, the J end lost 1 base, and 12 bases lay between the germline ends. Germline V lookup: CDR1 MNHEY, CDR2 SVGAGI. In DNA, the CDR3 is TGTGCCAGCAGCCCCGCGCTGGCGAACACTGAAGCTTTCTTT. Translation gives CASSPALANTEAFF.

The V gene is TRBV9, the J gene TRBJ2-1; 11 positions agree with TRBD2. CDR1 SGDLS and CDR2 YYNGEE come from the germline V gene. V was pared by 1 base and J by 4 bases, with 4 bases of the junction left unmatched. This CDR3 has 16 amino acids. CDR3 bases: TGTGCCAGCAGCGTACAAGGACTAGCGGGTTACAATGAGCAGTTCTTC. Translating it yields CASSVQGLAGYNEQFF.

The gene calls are TRBV25-1 and TRBJ2-7; D is unclear. V lost 3 bases and J 3 bases, leaving 9 bases between the germline ends. This CDR3 has 13 residues. Germline lookup yields CDR1 MGHDK and CDR2 SYGVNS. The chain's CDR3 is CASSEDRHYEQYF. DNA of the CDR3: TGTGCCAGCAGTGAGGACCGGCACTACGAGCAGTACTTC.

The chain employs TRBV12-5 and TRBJ1-1, with 10 bases aligning to TRBD1. There are 13 residues in the CDR3. V lost 5 bases to trimming and J lost 4 bases; unmatched junction nucleotides: 1. Germline assignment: CDR1 LGHNT and CDR2 FRNRAP. The CDR3 DNA sequence: TGTGCTAGTGGTCGGACAGGGGGCACTGAAGCTTTCTTT. Its translation is CASGRTGGTEAFF.

The J gene is TRBJ1-1, the V gene TRBV15; perhaps TRBD1 as D (5 bases). Germline CDR1 is LNHNV and CDR2 is YYDKDF (reference sequence). This CDR3 has 16 residues. V was cut by 1 base and J by 0 bases, with 12 bases left in between. The DNA for the CDR3 is TGTGCCACCAGCAGAGGGGCAGGGACGATGAACACTGAAGCTTTCTTT. Its protein product is CATSRGAGTMNTEAFF.

The table lists this clone with a count of one. The chain carries TRBV5-6 and TRBJ2-1, with 7 bases fitting TRBD1. With V trimmed by 0 bases and J by 3 bases, 15 bases remained unmatched. The CDR3 sequence is 19 residues long. Germline lookup yields CDR1 SGHDT and CDR2 YYEEEE. CDR3 sequence: CASSLAVGTDPSDYNEQFF. The CDR3 DNA reads as TGTGCCAGCAGCTTGGCCGTAGGGACAGACCCCTCTGACTACAATGAGCAGTTCTTC.

With respect to this clone: Different DNA sequences within this sample yield the same CDR3. The chain carries TRBV9 and TRBJ1-3; D gene ambiguous. The length of the CDR3 is 14 residues. Per the germline V gene, CDR1 is SGDLS and CDR2 is YYNGEE. V lost 1 base to trimming and J lost 0 bases, with 5 bases between them. Here the CDR3 DNA reads TGTGCCAGCAGCGTATCAGGCTCTGGAAACACCATATATTTT. This translates into CASSVSGSGNTIYF.

J is TRBJ1-4 and V is TRBV9; the D gene is possibly TRBD1 (6 bases). This CDR3 is 16 amino acids long. The V gene's germline CDR1 is SGDLS and CDR2 YYNGEE. The V end was cut by 5 bases, the J end by 4 bases, with 18 bases between. The CDR3 sequence is CASSVQGQVGNEKLFF. In nucleotides, the CDR3 is TGTGCCAGCAGTGTCCAGGGGCAGGTTGGTAATGAAAAACTGTTTTTT.

This clone was counted once. The chain has TRBV27 and TRBJ2-5; 9 positions agree with TRBD1. V was pared by 6 bases and J by 5 bases, with 10 bases of the junction left unmatched. CDR3 length: 15 amino acids. Germline assignment: CDR1 MNHEY and CDR2 SMNVEV (reference sequence). In DNA form, the CDR3 reads TGTGCCAGCAGGGAGGGACAGGGTTCTTTGGAGACCCAGTACTTC. This sequence encodes CASREGQGSLETQYF.

This clone has a single count. The rearrangement joins TRBV7-9 to TRBJ2-7, with 7 bases lining up with TRBD2. The CDR3 sequence is 15 residues long. The germline V gene has CDR1 SEHNR and CDR2 FQNEAQ (reference sequence). Germline trimming cut 4 bases from V and 0 bases from J; bases unmatched to any gene: 6. CDR3 nucleotide sequence: TGTGCCAGCAGCTACCCTGGCGGGAGCTCCTACGAGCAGTACTTC. This sequence encodes CASSYPGGSSYEQYF.

The genes are TRBV29-1 and TRBJ2-5, with TRBD1 identical over 9 bases. V shed 6 bases and J 1 base; nucleotides not matched to a gene: 9. Germline CDR1 and CDR2: SQVTM and ANQGSEA. The CDR3 length is 15 residues. The CDR3 here is CSVGGTGRTQETQYF. As DNA, the CDR3 is TGCAGCGTGGGTGGGACAGGGAGAACCCAAGAGACCCAGTACTTC.

The genes are TRBV9 and TRBJ2-7; D perhaps matches TRBD2 (6 bases). The CDR3 loop spans 15 amino acids. V was shortened by 4 bases and J by 0 bases, with 14 bases between the two germline ends. Germline CDR1 reads SGDLS; CDR2 reads YYNGEE. CDR3 region: CASSPIAASSYEQYF. CDR3 in DNA: TGTGCCAGCAGCCCAATAGCGGCCTCCTCCTACGAGCAGTACTTC.

The chain recombines TRBV13 with TRBJ2-6, with 12 bases that match TRBD1. Germline CDR1 and CDR2: PRHDT and FYEKMQ (reference sequence). The V segment lost 5 bases and the J segment 3 bases; nucleotides outside the gene matches: 8. CDR3 length: 18 amino acids. CDR3 sequence: CASSKPGTGGFGANVLTF. For the CDR3, the DNA is TGTGCCAGCAGCAAACCCGGGACAGGGGGCTTTGGGGCCAACGTCCTGACTTTC.

The chain has TRBV19 and TRBJ1-2, with 8 bases fitting TRBD1. The CDR3 consists of 15 residues. Losses at the gene ends were 6 bases for V and 1 base for J; bases not matched to a gene: 7. Germline assignment: CDR1 LNHDA and CDR2 SQIVND (reference sequence). The CDR3 protein is CASSPWTGFNYGYTF. CDR3 DNA sequence: TGTGCCAGTAGCCCTTGGACAGGGTTTAACTATGGCTACACCTTC.

This clone was observed a handful of times. The chain links TRBV6-1 to TRBJ1-1, with D possibly matching TRBD1 (5 bases). Germline V CDR1 and CDR2: MNHNS, SASEGT. Trimming removed 0 bases at V and 8 bases at J, with 10 bases between. The CDR3 extends over 13 amino acids. CDR3 nucleotide sequence: TGTGCCAGCAGTGAAGCGGGGCTCCGGGAAGCTTTCTTT. As protein: CASSEAGLREAFF.

The CDR3 nucleotides are TGTGCCAGCAGCGCACAGGGGAGCAATCAGCCCCAGCATTTT. Its protein is CASSAQGSNQPQHF. The rearrangement links TRBV7-8 to TRBJ1-5; 7 bases are a match to TRBD1. The CDR3 is 14 amino acids. Germline CDR1 is SGHVS and CDR2 is FQNEAQ. The V and J ends lost 5 bases and 1 base, in that order; junction bases with no gene match: 2.

The chain carries TRBV12-5 and TRBJ2-7, with TRBD1 as a possible D gene (6 bases). Germline values: CDR1 LGHNT, CDR2 FRNRAP. CDR3 length: 14 amino acids. Between the trimmed V and J ends, which lost 11 bases and 6 bases, there was a span of 23 bases. CDR3 residues: CAYPTGRLFREQYF. CDR3 nucleotide sequence: TGTGCTTACCCTACAGGGCGGCTATTCCGCGAGCAGTACTTC.

V is TRBV18 and J is TRBJ2-7, with TRBD2 identical over 8 bases. With 3 bases clipped from V and 3 bases from J, the junction kept 7 bases outside the gene matches. The germline CDR1 and CDR2 sequences are KGHSH and LQKENI. CDR3 size: 15 residues. The DNA of the CDR3 is TGTGCCAGCTCACCGAGCTCGCGGGAGGTCTACGAGCAGTACTTC. Its protein is CASSPSSREVYEQYF.

The gene calls are TRBV7-2 and TRBJ2-7, with D maybe TRBD2 (6 bases). V lost 5 bases and J 6 bases, leaving 14 bases between the germline ends. The CDR3 has 13 amino acids. From germline, CDR1 is SGHTA and CDR2 FQGNSA. The CDR3 here is CASSIPPSAEQYF. Written as DNA, the CDR3 is TGTGCCAGCAGCATACCTCCTAGCGCCGAGCAGTACTTC.

This clone was counted a single time. The chain employs TRBV6-5 and TRBJ2-2; maybe TRBD2 (5 bases). The ends were cut back, 2 bases at V and 5 bases at J, with 12 bases in the middle. This CDR3 is built from 15 residues. Germline V gene lookup returns CDR1 MNHEY and CDR2 SVGAGI. In DNA form, the CDR3 reads TGTGCCAGCAGTTACGAGGGCCTGGGGACCGGGGAGCTGTTTTTT. It is translated as CASSYEGLGTGELFF.

The J gene is TRBJ1-5, the V gene TRBV2; 7 bases line up with TRBD1. Germline-derived CDR1 and CDR2 are SNHLY and FYNNEI. V gave up 5 bases and J gave up 4 bases; unmatched junction bases: 8. The CDR3 sequence is 15 residues long. This chain's CDR3 is CASSRDSYINQPQHF. CDR3 DNA: TGTGCCAGCAGTCGGGACAGCTACATTAATCAGCCCCAGCATTTT.

The chain joins TRBV28 to TRBJ1-1; 9 positions agree with TRBD1. This CDR3 region has 16 residues. V trimming: 4 bases; J trimming: 0 bases; junction bases outside the gene matches: 6. Germline CDR1 is MDHEN and CDR2 is SYDVKM. The CDR3 is CASSSGTGLMNTEAFF. The CDR3 DNA reads as TGTGCCAGCAGTTCCGGGACAGGGCTTATGAACACTGAAGCTTTCTTT.

Concerning this clone: This specimen includes other DNA sequences encoding the same CDR3. V gene TRBV7-3 combines with J gene TRBJ2-5; tentative D call: TRBD1 (6 bases). The germline V gene encodes CDR1 SGHTA and CDR2 FQGTGA. Trimming shortened V by 5 bases and J by 1 base, and 11 bases separated the two germline ends. The CDR3 runs 14 residues. CDR3 bases: TGTGCCAGCAGCCTCACAGGGTCCCAAGAGACCCAGTACTTC. Protein: CASSLTGSQETQYF.

CDR3 in amino acids: CASSLVMGSSYNEQFF. The CDR3 DNA sequence: TGTGCCAGCAGCTTAGTTATGGGGAGCTCCTACAATGAGCAGTTCTTC. The chain carries TRBV13 and TRBJ2-1; D might be TRBD2 (5 bases). The V and J ends lost 1 base and 0 bases respectively, with 10 bases between them. CDR1 PRHDT and CDR2 FYEKMQ come from the germline V gene (reference sequence). The CDR3 runs 16 residues.

The chain uses TRBV30 and TRBJ2-7; 8 positions agree with TRBD2. Germline trimming cut 0 bases from V and 5 bases from J; bases unmatched to any gene: 3. Germline CDR1 reads GTSNPN; CDR2 reads SVGIG (reference sequence). The CDR3 consists of 13 residues. CDR3 in DNA: TGTGCCTGGAGTGTAAGCGGGAGTAACGAGCAGTACTTC. It encodes CAWSVSGSNEQYF.

This clone was counted once. The gene calls are TRBV7-9 and TRBJ2-1; TRBD1 matches at 8 bases. The germline V gene has CDR1 SEHNR and CDR2 FQNEAQ (reference sequence). The trim removed 4 bases at V and 8 bases at J, leaving 10 bases unmatched. The CDR3 runs to 15 residues. The CDR3, as DNA: TGTGCCAGCAGCTCAACTAAGGACAGGGAGCATGAGCAGTTCTTC. Residues: CASSSTKDREHEQFF.

The chain combines TRBV10-3 with TRBJ2-7, with 8 bases that match TRBD1. The CDR3 is 16 residues long. Germline assignment: CDR1 ENHRY and CDR2 SYGVKD. J lost 1 base, V lost 2 bases, and 7 bases had no gene match. The CDR3 DNA sequence: TGTGCCATCAGTGAGCCCGGCGGGACAGGTTCCTACGAGCAGTACTTC. It translates to CAISEPGGTGSYEQYF.